Listed below are T cell receptor beta chains from one sample, sequenced in a study of T cell changes during pregnancy in multiple sclerosis. Assay: immunoSEQ multiplex PCR; the TCRdb copy retains only in-frame clones and omits some. Seen here are about 110,000 clones, 80% to 95% observed once, and the top ten hold approximately 1.5%. This specimen consisted of peripheral blood, obtained after pregnancy. Receptors were obtained from a female donor with multiple sclerosis, enrolled in a pregnancy study. Each CDR3 is given with its conserved first and last residue. A D gene is named only where the DNA matches it firmly. The size of a clone is reported for some rows only, either as once, few or many, or as a class for expanded clones.

J gene | D gene | V gene | clone size | CDR3 protein | CDR3 DNA
TRBJ2-7 | TRBD1 | TRBV7-2 | NA | CASSHPIDRANIYEQYF | TGTGCCAGCAGCCACCCCATAGACAGGGCTAATATTTACGAGCAGTACTTC
TRBJ2-3 | TRBD2 | TRBV5-5 | NA | CASSATGTSGRAVADTQYF | TGTGCCAGCAGCGCCACCGGGACTAGCGGGAGGGCCGTCGCAGATACGCAGTATTTT
TRBJ1-5 | NA | TRBV9 | NA | CASSVSGGGNQPQHF | TGTGCCAGCAGCGTAAGTGGGGGGGGCAATCAGCCCCAGCATTTT
TRBJ1-5 | TRBD1 | TRBV2 | NA | CASSERGQGRQPQHF | TGTGCCAGCAGTGAAAGGGGACAGGGTCGCCAGCCCCAGCATTTT
TRBJ1-2 | NA | TRBV28 | NA | CASSLWAGTSDGYTF | TGTGCCAGCAGTTTATGGGCCGGGACATCAGATGGCTACACCTTC
TRBJ2-7 | TRBD2 | TRBV6-5 | NA | CASSRTSREQYF | TGTGCCAGCAGCAGGACTAGCCGCGAGCAGTACTTC
TRBJ2-1 | TRBD2 | TRBV5-4 | NA | CASSPGTSGTYNEQFF | TGTGCCAGCAGCCCCGGGACTAGCGGAACCTACAATGAGCAGTTCTTC
TRBJ2-2 | NA | TRBV7-2 | few | CASSLESETGELFF | TGTGCCAGCAGCTTAGAAAGCGAGACCGGGGAGCTGTTTTTT
TRBJ2-7 | NA | TRBV30 | once | CAWSVRLNYEQYF | TGTGCCTGGAGTGTACGACTGAACTACGAGCAGTACTTC
TRBJ1-5 | TRBD1 | TRBV2 | once | CASSGDRQLSNQPQHF | TGTGCCAGCAGTGGGGACAGGCAGCTGAGCAATCAGCCCCAGCATTTT
TRBJ2-2 | TRBD2 | TRBV7-6 | NA | CASSFVGLVNGELFF | TGTGCCAGCAGCTTCGTAGGACTAGTGAACGGGGAGCTGTTTTTT
TRBJ2-3 | TRBD2 | TRBV19 | NA | CASSSRLAGGYTQYF | TGTGCCAGTAGTTCTCGACTAGCGGGGGGATATACGCAGTATTTT
TRBJ1-2 | NA | TRBV20-1 | once | CSAAIGYTF | TGCAGTGCTGCGATCGGCTACACCTTC
TRBJ2-1 | NA | TRBV9 | NA | CASRSTGEQFF | TGTGCCAGCAGGAGTACCGGGGAGCAGTTCTTC
TRBJ2-5 | NA | TRBV9 | NA | CASSGRAGHQETQYF | TGTGCCAGCAGCGGGCGTGCGGGCCACCAAGAGACCCAGTACTTC
TRBJ2-3 | TRBD1 | TRBV5-1 | NA | CASSLARGPGDTQYF | TGCGCCAGCAGCTTGGCCAGGGGGCCGGGAGATACGCAGTATTTT
TRBJ2-5 | TRBD1 | TRBV4-1 | NA | CASSQDQTGYGETQYF | TGCGCCAGCAGCCAAGACCAGACAGGGTACGGAGAGACCCAGTACTTC
TRBJ1-2 | NA | TRBV18 | NA | CASSSFGGGEGGYTF | TGTGCCAGCTCGTCCTTTGGAGGGGGGGAAGGAGGCTACACCTTC
TRBJ1-6 | NA | TRBV5-1 | NA | CASSKPGLSSYNSPLHF | TGCGCCAGCAGCAAGCCAGGTCTAAGCTCCTATAATTCACCCCTCCACTTT
TRBJ1-3 | NA | TRBV2 | NA | CASSATGVAGNTIYF | TGTGCCAGCAGTGCGACAGGAGTAGCCGGAAACACCATATATTTT
TRBJ1-1 | TRBD1 | TRBV9 | NA | CASSGDREDTEAFF | TGTGCCAGCAGCGGGGACAGGGAAGACACTGAAGCTTTCTTT
TRBJ2-1 | NA | TRBV19 | NA | CASSIGRGGNEQFF | TGTGCCAGTTCGATCGGGCGGGGAGGCAATGAGCAGTTCTTC
TRBJ1-2 | TRBD1 | TRBV4-2 | NA | CASSQERRDRGNYGYTF | TGTGCCAGCAGCCAAGAACGAAGAGACAGGGGAAACTATGGCTACACCTTC
TRBJ1-1 | NA | TRBV11-2 | NA | CASSWGRATEAFF | TGTGCCAGCAGCTGGGGCAGGGCCACTGAAGCTTTCTTT
TRBJ2-3 | TRBD2 | TRBV4-2 | NA | CASSYERSGSKYF | TGTGCCAGCAGCTATGAGAGGAGCGGGAGCAAGTATTTT
TRBJ2-3 | TRBD2 | TRBV27 | NA | CASSLRTSGPDTQYF | TGTGCCAGCAGCCTAAGGACTAGCGGGCCCGATACGCAGTATTTT
TRBJ1-2 | NA | TRBV18 | NA | CASSRGLGANNYGYTF | TGTGCCAGCTCACGAGGATTGGGGGCGAATAACTATGGCTACACCTTC
TRBJ1-4 | NA | TRBV5-1 | NA | CASSAVYRLATNEKLFF | TGCGCCAGCAGCGCTGTCTACAGGTTGGCAACTAATGAAAAACTGTTTTTT
TRBJ1-4 | TRBD1 | TRBV11-2 | NA | CASSPDRASEKLFF | TGTGCCAGCAGTCCGGACAGGGCAAGTGAAAAACTGTTTTTT
TRBJ2-3 | NA | TRBV5-4 | NA | CASSSRTDTDTQYF | TGTGCCAGCAGCTCAAGGACAGACACAGATACGCAGTATTTT
TRBJ2-5 | NA | TRBV30 | once | CAWRLRGQETQYF | TGTGCCTGGAGGTTACGGGGGCAAGAGACCCAGTACTTC
TRBJ1-2 | NA | TRBV28 | NA | CASRAEVTYTF | TGTGCCAGCAGGGCCGAGGTGACTTACACCTTC
TRBJ2-5 | NA | TRBV5-6 | NA | CASSFVGDQETQYF | TGTGCCAGCAGCTTTGTTGGAGACCAAGAGACCCAGTACTTC
TRBJ2-1 | NA | TRBV11-3 | NA | CASSLDSVGGYNEQFF | TGTGCCAGCAGCTTAGATAGCGTGGGGGGTTACAATGAGCAGTTCTTC
TRBJ1-1 | NA | TRBV20-1 | NA | CSALSRGNAFF | TGCAGTGCCCTTAGCAGGGGTAACGCTTTCTTT
TRBJ2-5 | TRBD2 | TRBV5-1 | NA | CASSLEFGERGGRETQYF | TGCGCCAGCAGCTTGGAATTCGGCGAGCGGGGGGGCCGGGAGACCCAGTACTTC
TRBJ1-1 | NA | TRBV30 | few | CAWSGTGGTEAFF | TGTGCCTGGAGTGGAACGGGAGGTACTGAAGCTTTCTTT
TRBJ2-3 | NA | TRBV5-1 | once | CASSLGRGARDTQYF | TGCGCCAGCAGCCTAGGCCGGGGGGCCAGAGATACGCAGTATTTT
TRBJ1-1 | NA | TRBV5-4 | NA | CASSAWTVTEAFF | TGTGCCAGCAGCGCTTGGACAGTCACTGAAGCTTTCTTT
TRBJ1-5 | NA | TRBV10-3 | NA | CAITARADQPQHF | TGTGCCATCACAGCCAGGGCCGATCAGCCCCAGCATTTT
TRBJ2-1 | TRBD2 | TRBV10-3 | NA | CAISARLAGANNEQFF | TGTGCCATCAGCGCCCGACTAGCGGGAGCGAACAATGAGCAGTTCTTC
TRBJ2-1 | TRBD2 | TRBV7-8 | once | CASSPMASGGHEQFF | TGTGCCAGCAGCCCAATGGCTAGCGGGGGCCATGAGCAGTTCTTC
TRBJ2-1 | TRBD2 | TRBV9 | NA | CASSGRPGGTYNEQFF | TGTGCCAGCAGCGGAAGACCGGGGGGGACGTACAATGAGCAGTTCTTC
TRBJ1-1 | NA | TRBV18 | NA | CASSPVRGENTEAFF | TGTGCCAGCTCACCGGTCCGCGGGGAGAACACTGAAGCTTTCTTT
TRBJ1-1 | NA | TRBV10-3 | NA | CAMRSGVANTEAFF | TGTGCCATGCGAAGCGGGGTTGCGAACACTGAAGCTTTCTTT
TRBJ1-1 | NA | TRBV30 | NA | CAWSRGQWNTEAFF | TGTGCCTGGAGCCGGGGACAATGGAACACTGAAGCTTTCTTT
TRBJ2-5 | TRBD1 | TRBV5-1 | NA | CASSMDRGETQYF | TGCGCCAGCAGCATGGACAGGGGGGAGACCCAGTACTTC
TRBJ2-3 | TRBD2 | TRBV19 | once | CASSIVAGGTDTQYF | TGTGCCAGTAGTATTGTAGCGGGAGGCACAGATACGCAGTATTTT
TRBJ2-3 | NA | TRBV9 | NA | CASSVGKTRWTDTQYF | TGTGCCAGCAGCGTAGGGAAGACCAGGTGGACAGATACGCAGTATTTT
TRBJ1-1 | NA | TRBV4-1 | NA | CASRGGGGTEAFF | TGCGCCAGCAGAGGGGGGGGAGGAACTGAAGCTTTCTTT
TRBJ2-3 | TRBD2 | TRBV5-1 | NA | CASSAGLAGGGTDTQYF | TGCGCCAGCAGCGCCGGACTAGCGGGAGGGGGGACAGATACGCAGTATTTT
TRBJ1-2 | TRBD1 | TRBV15 | once | CATSRNRRDRGRANYGYTF | TGTGCCACCAGCAGAAACCGCCGGGACAGGGGAAGGGCTAACTATGGCTACACCTTC